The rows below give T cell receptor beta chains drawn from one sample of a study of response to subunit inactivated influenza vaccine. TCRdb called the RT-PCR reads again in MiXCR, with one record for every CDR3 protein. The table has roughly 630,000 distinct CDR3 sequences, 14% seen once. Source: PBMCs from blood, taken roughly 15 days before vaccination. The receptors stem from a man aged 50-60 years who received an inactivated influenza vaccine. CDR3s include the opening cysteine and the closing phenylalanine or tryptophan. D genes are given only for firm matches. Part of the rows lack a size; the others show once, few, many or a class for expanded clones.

CDR3: CASSRQGAQGGTEAFF; D: TRBD1; size: NA; V: TRBV4-2
CDR3: CSARDSNRGTGELFF; D: NA; size: NA; V: TRBV20-1
CDR3: CASSLGQENYGYTF; D: NA; size: NA; V: TRBV5-1
CDR3: CSAPGQSRLVQYF; D: TRBD1; size: many; V: TRBV20-1
CDR3: CASSYSRLYNEQFF; D: NA; size: NA; V: TRBV12-3/TRBV12-4
CDR3: CASSQPGISSNEQFF; D: NA; size: many; V: TRBV6-2/TRBV6-3
CDR3: CASSSDSSLQLGEQFF; D: NA; size: few; V: TRBV7-6
CDR3: CASSFGPINYGYTF; D: NA; size: NA; V: TRBV12-3/TRBV12-4
CDR3: CASSPGGNLPQYF; D: NA; size: NA; V: TRBV18
CDR3: CASSLKAGAYTGELFF; D: NA; size: NA; V: TRBV12-3/TRBV12-4
CDR3: CASSLARTWRDF; D: NA; size: NA; V: TRBV13
CDR3: CASSPPGVIYNEQFF; D: NA; size: few; V: TRBV28
CDR3: CASSQDYGRETQYF; D: NA; size: many; V: TRBV4-3
CDR3: CASSQGAAGVQYF; D: TRBD2; size: once; V: TRBV14
CDR3: CSARAGDRAGVSYGYTF; D: TRBD1; size: few; V: TRBV20-1
CDR3: CASSQPHTDTQYF; D: NA; size: NA; V: TRBV4-3
CDR3: CASSALQGAFTDTQYF; D: TRBD1; size: many; V: TRBV9
CDR3: CASSYSISPQYF; D: NA; size: NA; V: TRBV6-2/TRBV6-3
CDR3: CASSYSRQGVYTGELFF; D: TRBD1; size: few; V: TRBV6-2/TRBV6-3
CDR3: CASSPQLFVYQETQYF; D: NA; size: once; V: TRBV7-9
CDR3: CASRIKLAGGPEQYF; D: TRBD2; size: NA; V: TRBV7-2
CDR3: CASSEWAGSSTDTQYF; D: NA; size: NA; V: TRBV2
CDR3: CASRGDRASYEQYF; D: TRBD1; size: NA; V: TRBV2
CDR3: CASSLKLLAVAKNIQYF; D: TRBD2; size: NA; V: TRBV28
CDR3: CASREEGDSPLHF; D: NA; size: NA; V: TRBV12-3/TRBV12-4
CDR3: CASSLKGDRYNEQFF; D: TRBD1; size: NA; V: TRBV5-6
CDR3: CASSPMAGGPGDTQYF; D: TRBD2; size: many; V: TRBV12-3/TRBV12-4
CDR3: CASSWGLTRSPDTQYF; D: NA; size: few; V: TRBV28
CDR3: CASSVRAGVYNEQFF; D: TRBD2; size: NA; V: TRBV9
CDR3: CASSSLDHEQYF; D: NA; size: few; V: TRBV27
CDR3: CASSPPSFETQYF; D: NA; size: NA; V: TRBV18
CDR3: CASSLRGSPEYEQYF; D: NA; size: few; V: TRBV13
CDR3: CASSPEETYGYTF; D: NA; size: few; V: TRBV7-9
CDR3: CASTNVGVLYEQYF; D: NA; size: few; V: TRBV6-2/TRBV6-3
CDR3: CATSRDRNQETQYF; D: TRBD1; size: NA; V: TRBV15
CDR3: CASSLGWGSSYNEQFF; D: NA; size: many; V: TRBV5-1
CDR3: CASRTEMDRVKETQYF; D: TRBD1; size: NA; V: TRBV28
CDR3: CASSSRTGDSNQPQHF; D: TRBD1; size: many; V: TRBV5-1
CDR3: CASRLASGQGSKGNEQFF; D: TRBD1; size: many; V: TRBV7-2
CDR3: CASSRLAGVNTGELFF; D: TRBD2; size: NA; V: TRBV28
CDR3: CASIRNSGANVLTF; D: NA; size: NA; V: TRBV28
CDR3: CASRPRMEETQYF; D: NA; size: few; V: TRBV7-2
CDR3: CSVFPGLAGVSVEQFF; D: TRBD2; size: NA; V: TRBV29-1
CDR3: CASSYTRGHLSYEQYF; D: NA; size: few; V: TRBV6-2/TRBV6-3
CDR3: CASSRDSGYEQYF; D: NA; size: few; V: TRBV5-1
CDR3: CASSLQGTHQETQYF; D: NA; size: many; V: TRBV7-9
CDR3: CASSFGSSAGTQYF; D: NA; size: NA; V: TRBV28
CDR3: CASSFVRSETQYF; D: NA; size: many; V: TRBV27
CDR3: CASSFGQGGLDEQYF; D: NA; size: NA; V: TRBV7-6
CDR3: CASRDRDVGTQYF; D: TRBD1; size: few; V: TRBV7-9
CDR3: CASSQEVTGSGNTIYF; D: NA; size: few; V: TRBV5-1
CDR3: CASSSGMKQETQYF; D: NA; size: many; V: TRBV12-3/TRBV12-4
CDR3: CASSLGATGGDTQYF; D: TRBD1; size: few; V: TRBV12-3/TRBV12-4
CDR3: CASSFRGGARGTYNEQFF; D: NA; size: few; V: TRBV27
CDR3: CASSSGLGLAGRNEQFF; D: TRBD2; size: NA; V: TRBV5-1
CDR3: CASSLLGGSSGANVLTF; D: NA; size: once; V: TRBV28
CDR3: CASSRDRASGGYYNEQFF; D: TRBD2; size: NA; V: TRBV4-1